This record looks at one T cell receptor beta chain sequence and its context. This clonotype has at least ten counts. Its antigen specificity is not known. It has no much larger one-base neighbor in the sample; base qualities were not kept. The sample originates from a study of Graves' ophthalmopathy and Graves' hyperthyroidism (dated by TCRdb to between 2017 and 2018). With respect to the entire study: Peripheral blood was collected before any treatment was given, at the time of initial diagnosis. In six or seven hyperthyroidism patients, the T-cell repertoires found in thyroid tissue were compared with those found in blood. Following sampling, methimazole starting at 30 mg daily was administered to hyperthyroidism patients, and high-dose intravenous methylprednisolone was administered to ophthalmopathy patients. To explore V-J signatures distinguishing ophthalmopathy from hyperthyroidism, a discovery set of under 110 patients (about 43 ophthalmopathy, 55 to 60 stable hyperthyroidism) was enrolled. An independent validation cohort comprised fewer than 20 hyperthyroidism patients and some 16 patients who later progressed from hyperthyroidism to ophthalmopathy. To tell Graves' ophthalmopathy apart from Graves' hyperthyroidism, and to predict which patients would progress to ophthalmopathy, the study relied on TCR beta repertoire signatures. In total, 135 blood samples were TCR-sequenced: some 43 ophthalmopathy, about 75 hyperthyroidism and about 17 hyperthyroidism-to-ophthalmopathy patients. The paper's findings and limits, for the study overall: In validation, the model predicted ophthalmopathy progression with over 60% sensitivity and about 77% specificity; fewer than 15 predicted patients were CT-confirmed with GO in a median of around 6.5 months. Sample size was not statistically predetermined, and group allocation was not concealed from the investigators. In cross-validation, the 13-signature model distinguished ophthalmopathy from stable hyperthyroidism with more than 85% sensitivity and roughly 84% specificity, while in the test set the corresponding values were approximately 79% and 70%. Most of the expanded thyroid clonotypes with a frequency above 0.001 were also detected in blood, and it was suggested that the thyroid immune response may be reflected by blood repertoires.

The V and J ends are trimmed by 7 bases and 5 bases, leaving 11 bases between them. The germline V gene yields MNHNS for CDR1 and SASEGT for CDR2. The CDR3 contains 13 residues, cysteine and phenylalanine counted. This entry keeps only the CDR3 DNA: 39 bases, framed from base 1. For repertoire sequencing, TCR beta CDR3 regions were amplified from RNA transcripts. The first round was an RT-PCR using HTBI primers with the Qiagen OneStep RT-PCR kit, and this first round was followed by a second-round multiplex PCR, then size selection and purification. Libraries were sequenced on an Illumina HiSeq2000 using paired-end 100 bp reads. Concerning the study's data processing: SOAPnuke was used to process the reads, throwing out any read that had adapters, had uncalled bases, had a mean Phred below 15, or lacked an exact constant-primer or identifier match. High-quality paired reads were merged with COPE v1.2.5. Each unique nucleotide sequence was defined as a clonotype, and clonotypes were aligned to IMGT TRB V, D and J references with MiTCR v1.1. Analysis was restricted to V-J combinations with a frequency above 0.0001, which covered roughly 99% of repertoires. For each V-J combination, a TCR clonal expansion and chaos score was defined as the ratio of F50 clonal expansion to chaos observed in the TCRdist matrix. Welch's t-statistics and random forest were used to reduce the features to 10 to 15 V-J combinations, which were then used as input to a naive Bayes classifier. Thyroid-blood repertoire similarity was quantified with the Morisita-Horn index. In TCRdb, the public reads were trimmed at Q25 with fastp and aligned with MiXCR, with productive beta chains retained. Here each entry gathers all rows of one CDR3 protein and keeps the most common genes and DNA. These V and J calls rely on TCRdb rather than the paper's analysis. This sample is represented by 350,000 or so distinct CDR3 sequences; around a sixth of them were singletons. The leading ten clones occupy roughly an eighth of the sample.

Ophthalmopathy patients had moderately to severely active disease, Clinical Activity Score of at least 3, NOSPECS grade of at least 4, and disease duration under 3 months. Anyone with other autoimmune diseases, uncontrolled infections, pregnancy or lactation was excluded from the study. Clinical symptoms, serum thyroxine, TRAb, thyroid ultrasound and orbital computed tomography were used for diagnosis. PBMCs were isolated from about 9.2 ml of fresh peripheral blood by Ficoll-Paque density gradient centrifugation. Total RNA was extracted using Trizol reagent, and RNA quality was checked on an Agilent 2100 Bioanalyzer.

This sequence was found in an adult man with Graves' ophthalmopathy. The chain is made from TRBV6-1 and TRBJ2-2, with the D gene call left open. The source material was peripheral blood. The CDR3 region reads CASTDLVTGELFF. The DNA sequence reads TGTGCCAGCACCGACCTAGTAACCGGGGAGCTGTTTTTT.